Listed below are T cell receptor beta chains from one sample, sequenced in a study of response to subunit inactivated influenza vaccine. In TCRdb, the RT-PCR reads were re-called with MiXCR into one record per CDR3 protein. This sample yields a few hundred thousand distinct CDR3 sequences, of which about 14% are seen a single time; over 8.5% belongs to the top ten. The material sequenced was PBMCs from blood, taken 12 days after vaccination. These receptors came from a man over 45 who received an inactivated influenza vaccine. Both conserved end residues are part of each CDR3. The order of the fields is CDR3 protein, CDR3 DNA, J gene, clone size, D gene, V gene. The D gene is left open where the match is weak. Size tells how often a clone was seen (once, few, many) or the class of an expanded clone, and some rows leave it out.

CDR3 protein: CASSSAHGNSPLHF; CDR3 DNA: TGTGCCAGCAGTTCCGCTCATGGTAATTCACCCCTCCACTTT; J gene: TRBJ1-6; clone size: .; D gene: .; V gene: TRBV28
CDR3 protein: CATSRDPRLASYEQYF; CDR3 DNA: TGTGCCACCAGCAGAGATCCAAGACTAGCCTCCTACGAGCAGTACTTC; J gene: TRBJ2-7; clone size: few; D gene: TRBD2; V gene: TRBV15
CDR3 protein: CASSYGAGGVSNQPQHF; CDR3 DNA: TGTGCCAGCAGTTACGGGGCGGGGGGAGTGAGCAATCAGCCCCAGCATTTT; J gene: TRBJ1-5; clone size: .; D gene: .; V gene: TRBV6-2/TRBV6-3
CDR3 protein: CASSWQPGQGLYEQYF; CDR3 DNA: TGCGCCAGCAGCTGGCAACCGGGACAGGGATTGTACGAGCAGTACTTC; J gene: TRBJ2-7; clone size: .; D gene: TRBD1; V gene: TRBV5-1
CDR3 protein: CAITEQRGSEQYF; CDR3 DNA: TGTGCCATCACGGAACAGCGGGGGAGCGAGCAGTACTTC; J gene: TRBJ2-7; clone size: .; D gene: TRBD2; V gene: TRBV10-3
CDR3 protein: CASSLWGPNSPLHF; CDR3 DNA: TGTGCCAGCAGTTTATGGGGGCCCAATTCACCCCTCCACTTT; J gene: TRBJ1-6; clone size: .; D gene: .; V gene: TRBV12-3/TRBV12-4
CDR3 protein: CASSLRRRDEKLFF; CDR3 DNA: TGTGCCAGCAGTTTACGCAGGCGGGATGAAAAACTGTTTTTT; J gene: TRBJ1-4; clone size: once; D gene: .; V gene: TRBV27
CDR3 protein: CASSPSEGSYEQYF; CDR3 DNA: TGTGCCAGCAGCCCTTCAGAGGGCTCCTACGAGCAGTACTTC; J gene: TRBJ2-7; clone size: few; D gene: .; V gene: TRBV4-2
CDR3 protein: CASSQGDKLAGGLKNEQFF; CDR3 DNA: TGTGCCAGCAGCCAAGGGGACAAACTAGCGGGGGGCCTCAAGAATGAGCAGTTCTTC; J gene: TRBJ2-1; clone size: few; D gene: TRBD2; V gene: TRBV14
CDR3 protein: CSANIAGGSYNEQFF; CDR3 DNA: TGCAGTGCTAATATAGCGGGGGGCTCCTACAATGAGCAGTTCTTC; J gene: TRBJ2-1; clone size: many; D gene: TRBD2; V gene: TRBV20-1
CDR3 protein: CSGGHLPMNTEAFF; CDR3 DNA: TGCAGCGGGGGACACCTACCCATGAACACTGAAGCTTTCTTT; J gene: TRBJ1-1; clone size: few; D gene: .; V gene: TRBV29-1
CDR3 protein: CSARPSGTFRGYTF; CDR3 DNA: TGCAGTGCTAGACCCTCCGGGACTTTTAGAGGCTACACCTTC; J gene: TRBJ1-2; clone size: .; D gene: .; V gene: TRBV20-1
CDR3 protein: CASSIGEGQPQHF; CDR3 DNA: TGTGCCAGCAGTATCGGGGAAGGTCAGCCCCAGCATTTT; J gene: TRBJ1-5; clone size: few; D gene: .; V gene: TRBV12-3/TRBV12-4
CDR3 protein: CASSIWGGSFYNEQFF; CDR3 DNA: TGTGCCAGTAGTATTTGGGGGGGATCATTCTACAATGAGCAGTTCTTC; J gene: TRBJ2-1; clone size: .; D gene: TRBD2; V gene: TRBV19
CDR3 protein: CASSRTGANYGYTF; CDR3 DNA: TGTGCCAGCAGTAGGACAGGGGCCAACTATGGCTACACCTTC; J gene: TRBJ1-2; clone size: .; D gene: TRBD1; V gene: TRBV6-1
CDR3 protein: CASSPEGRNYGYTF; CDR3 DNA: TGCGCCAGCAGCCCGGAGGGCCGAAACTATGGCTACACCTTC; J gene: TRBJ1-2; clone size: .; D gene: .; V gene: TRBV5-1
CDR3 protein: CSVERTNTEAFF; CDR3 DNA: TGCAGCGTTGAAAGGACGAACACTGAAGCTTTCTTT; J gene: TRBJ1-1; clone size: few; D gene: .; V gene: TRBV29-1
CDR3 protein: CSARDRAGGLYSTRYF; CDR3 DNA: TGCAGTGCTAGAGATAGGGCGGGAGGGCTGTACAGTACGCGGTATTTT; J gene: TRBJ2-3; clone size: .; D gene: TRBD2; V gene: TRBV20-1
CDR3 protein: CASSQDGTGGSDGYTF; CDR3 DNA: TGCGCCAGCAGCCAAGATGGGACAGGGGGCAGCGATGGCTACACCTTC; J gene: TRBJ1-2; clone size: few; D gene: TRBD1; V gene: TRBV4-1
CDR3 protein: CASSQGGGEQYF; CDR3 DNA: TGTGCCAGCAGCCAAGGCGGGGGCGAGCAGTACTTC; J gene: TRBJ2-7; clone size: many; D gene: TRBD2; V gene: TRBV4-2
CDR3 protein: CASSSSRPVSAGSNTEAFF; CDR3 DNA: TGTGCCAGCAGCTCCTCTAGGCCAGTCTCTGCGGGGTCAAACACTGAAGCTTTCTTT; J gene: TRBJ1-1; clone size: few; D gene: .; V gene: TRBV13
CDR3 protein: CASSTGVDSYNSPLHF; CDR3 DNA: TGCGCCAGCAGTACCGGGGTGGACTCCTATAATTCACCCCTCCACTTT; J gene: TRBJ1-6; clone size: .; D gene: .; V gene: TRBV5-1
CDR3 protein: CASSLGAGIRTNYGYTF; CDR3 DNA: TGCGCCAGCAGCTTGGGGGCCGGGATTAGAACCAACTATGGCTACACCTTC; J gene: TRBJ1-2; clone size: .; D gene: .; V gene: TRBV5-1
CDR3 protein: CSVLAREIFNEQFF; CDR3 DNA: TGCAGCGTCCTTGCCAGGGAGATTTTTAATGAGCAGTTCTTC; J gene: TRBJ2-1; clone size: few; D gene: .; V gene: TRBV29-1
CDR3 protein: CASSPLGQVSNQPQHF; CDR3 DNA: TGTGCCAGCAGCCCCCTCGGACAGGTTAGCAATCAGCCCCAGCATTTT; J gene: TRBJ1-5; clone size: few; D gene: TRBD1; V gene: TRBV5-5
CDR3 protein: CASIPGKGVSYEQYF; CDR3 DNA: TGTGCCAGCATCCCAGGGAAGGGTGTCTCCTACGAGCAGTACTTC; J gene: TRBJ2-7; clone size: many; D gene: .; V gene: TRBV6-2/TRBV6-3
CDR3 protein: CASSMGRNSYEQYF; CDR3 DNA: TGTGCCAGTAGTATGGGGAGAAACTCCTACGAGCAGTACTTC; J gene: TRBJ2-7; clone size: .; D gene: .; V gene: TRBV19
CDR3 protein: CSASVGTEAFF; CDR3 DNA: TGCAGTGCTAGTGTGGGCACTGAAGCTTTCTTT; J gene: TRBJ1-1; clone size: few; D gene: .; V gene: TRBV20-1
CDR3 protein: CASSSDSWGNSPLHF; CDR3 DNA: TGTGCCAGCAGCTCCGACAGTTGGGGTAATTCACCCCTCCACTTT; J gene: TRBJ1-6; clone size: .; D gene: .; V gene: TRBV6-1
CDR3 protein: CASSPRRGSQPQHF; CDR3 DNA: TGTGCCAGCAGTCCCCGCAGGGGCAGTCAGCCCCAGCATTTT; J gene: TRBJ1-5; clone size: many; D gene: .; V gene: TRBV12-3/TRBV12-4
CDR3 protein: CASRQGGNTGELFF; CDR3 DNA: TGCGCCAGCAGACAGGGTGGAAACACCGGGGAGCTGTTTTTT; J gene: TRBJ2-2; clone size: few; D gene: .; V gene: TRBV5-1